The 2 T cell receptor beta chains listed next were all sequenced from one sample in a study of technical replicates of blood from a handful of donors. The method was immunoSEQ multiplex PCR; TCRdb's version includes in-frame clones alone and lacks a portion of them. Of 65,000 to 95,000 clones listed, roughly 85% are singletons. The sample consisted of PBMCs. These receptors were taken from a human donor in good health. Some clones in this sample may be carry-over from other donors' samples.

The gene calls are TRBV21-1 and TRBJ1-1; the DNA was not compared with TRBD1, the D call given in the table. TRBV21-1 is annotated as a pseudogene. This CDR3 comprises 20 residues. The CDR3 sequence is CASSKRGPGQGVRGNTEAFF. The DNA of the CDR3 is TGTGCCAGCAGCAAAAGGGGGCCGGGACAGGGGGTGAGAGGGAACACTGAAGCTTTCTTT.

The rearrangement links TRBV23-1 to TRBJ1-5, with D perhaps matching TRBD1 (6 bases). TRBV23-1 is known as an ORF, though its function is uncertain. The CDR3 runs 18 residues. With 2 bases removed from V and 0 bases from J, the gap between germline ends came to 17 bases. CDR3 in amino acids: CASSQITWTVPSNQPQHF. CDR3 DNA sequence: TGCGCCAGCAGTCAAATAACTTGGACAGTCCCTAGCAATCAGCCCCAGCATTTT.